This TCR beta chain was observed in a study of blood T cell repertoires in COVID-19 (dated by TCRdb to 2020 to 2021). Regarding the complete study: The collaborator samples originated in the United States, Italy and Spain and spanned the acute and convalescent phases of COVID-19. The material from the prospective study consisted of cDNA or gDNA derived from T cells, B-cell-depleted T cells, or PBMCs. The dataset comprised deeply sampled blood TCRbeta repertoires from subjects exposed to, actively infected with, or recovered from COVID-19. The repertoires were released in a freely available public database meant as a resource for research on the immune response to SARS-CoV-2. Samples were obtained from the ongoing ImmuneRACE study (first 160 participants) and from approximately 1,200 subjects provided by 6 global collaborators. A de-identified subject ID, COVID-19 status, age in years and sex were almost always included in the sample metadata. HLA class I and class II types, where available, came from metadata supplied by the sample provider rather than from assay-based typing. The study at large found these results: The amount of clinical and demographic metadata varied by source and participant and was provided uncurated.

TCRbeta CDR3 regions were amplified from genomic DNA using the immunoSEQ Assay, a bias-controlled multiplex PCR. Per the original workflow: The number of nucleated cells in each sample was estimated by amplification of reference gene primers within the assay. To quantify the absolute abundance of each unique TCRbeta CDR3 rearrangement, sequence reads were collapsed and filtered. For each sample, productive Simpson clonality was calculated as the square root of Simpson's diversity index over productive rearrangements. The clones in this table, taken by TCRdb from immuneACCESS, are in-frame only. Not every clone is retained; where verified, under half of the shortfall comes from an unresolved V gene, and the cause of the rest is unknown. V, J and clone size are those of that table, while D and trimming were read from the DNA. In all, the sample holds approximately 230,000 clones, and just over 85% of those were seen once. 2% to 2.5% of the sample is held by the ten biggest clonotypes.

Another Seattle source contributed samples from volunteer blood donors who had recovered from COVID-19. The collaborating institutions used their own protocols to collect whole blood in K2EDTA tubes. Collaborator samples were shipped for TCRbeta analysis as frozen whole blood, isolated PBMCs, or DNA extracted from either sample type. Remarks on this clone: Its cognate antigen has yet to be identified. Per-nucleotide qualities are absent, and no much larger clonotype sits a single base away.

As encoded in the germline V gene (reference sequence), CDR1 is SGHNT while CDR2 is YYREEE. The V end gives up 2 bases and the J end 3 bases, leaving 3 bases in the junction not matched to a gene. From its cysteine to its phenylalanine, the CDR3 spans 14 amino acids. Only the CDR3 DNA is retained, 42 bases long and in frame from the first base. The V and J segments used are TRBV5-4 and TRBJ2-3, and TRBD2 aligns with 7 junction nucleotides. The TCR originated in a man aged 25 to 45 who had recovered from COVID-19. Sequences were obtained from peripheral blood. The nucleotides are TGTGCCAGCAGCTTAGGACTAGTAACAGATACGCAGTATTTT. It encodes CASSLGLVTDTQYF. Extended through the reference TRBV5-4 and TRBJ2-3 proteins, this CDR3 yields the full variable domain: ETGVTQSPTHLIKTRGQQVTLRCSSQSGHNTVSWYQQALGQGPQFIFQYYREEENGRGNFPPRFSGLQFPNYSSELNVNALELDDSALYLCASSLGLVTDTQYFGPGTRLTVL.